Shown below are 27 T cell receptor beta chains from a single sample sequenced in a study of regulatory T cells in long-lasting Graves disease. Stated time point: newly diagnosed GD, antithyroid drugs for less than 3 months. PBMC RNA was the source of the TCR library. With iRepertoire HTBI primers and Arm-PCR of CDR3 regions, TCR beta libraries were built. From the multiplex PCR reads, TCRdb called clonotypes with MiXCR, one entry per CDR3 protein. The table shows 510,000 or so distinct CDR3 sequences, with about 12% occurring only once. Another study also made use of these data, one on T cells in Graves' hyperthyroidism and ophthalmopathy.

This material consisted of peripheral blood mononuclear cells (PBMCs), taken at new diagnosis, from a patient treated with antithyroid drugs. The receptors stem from a woman in her 30s with Graves disease.

With respect to this clonotype: This may be a read error: a much more frequent sequence differs by one nucleotide. The chain employs TRBV29-1 and TRBJ2-1; D is possibly TRBD1 (5 bases). The CDR3 has 12 residues. Germline V gene lookup returns CDR1 SQVTM and CDR2 ANQGSEA. Trimming stripped 5 bases from V and 7 bases from J, with 12 bases between. CDR3 DNA: TGCAGCGTTCAAGTAGGGGTAAATGAGCAGTTCTTC. This gives the protein CSVQVGVNEQFF.

The chain recombines TRBV6-1 with TRBJ1-2; possibly TRBD1 for D (5 bases). In germline, CDR1 is MNHNS, CDR2 SASEGT. This CDR3 region has 17 residues. V was shortened by 11 bases and J by 6 bases, with 31 bases between the two germline ends. For the CDR3, the DNA is TGTGCCTACCATAGACCAGGGCGACAAAGGTGGGGTGATGGCTACACCTTC. Translated: CAYHRPGRQRWGDGYTF.

This clonotype has more than one count but fewer than ten. This chain links TRBV4-1 with TRBJ2-3; 8 bases are shared with TRBD2. CDR3 length: 14 residues. The germline gives CDR1 MGHRA, CDR2 YSYEKL. With 7 bases clipped from V and 0 bases from J, the junction kept 3 bases outside the gene matches. In DNA form, the CDR3 reads TGCGCCAGCACACTAGCGGTTAGCACAGATACGCAGTATTTT. Its protein product is CASTLAVSTDTQYF.

DNA for the CDR3: TGTGCCAGCAGTCGCCCGACTAGCGGGCAGGTAGGCCGGCAGTTCTTC. Protein: CASSRPTSGQVGRQFF. The genes are TRBV27 and TRBJ2-1; 10 nucleotides match TRBD2. Germline CDR1 reads MNHEY; CDR2 reads SMNVEV (reference sequence). The trim removed 5 bases at V and 12 bases at J, leaving 16 bases unmatched. The CDR3 extends over 16 amino acids.

Only a few counts were recorded for this clonotype. The CDR3 ends on some other residue instead of the conserved phenylalanine or tryptophan, so this is likely a read error. The chain employs TRBV19 and TRBJ1-2; D call uncertain. CDR1 is LNHDA, CDR2 SQIVND, per germline (reference sequence). V was clipped by 3 bases and J by 4 bases, with 9 bases between them. This CDR3 comprises 13 residues. CDR3 protein: CASSISFGYGYTL. The CDR3 DNA sequence: TGTGCCAGTAGTATTTCCTTTGGCTATGGCTACACCCTC.

This clonotype was counted many times. The gene calls are TRBV10-3 and TRBJ2-3; D is perhaps TRBD1 (6 bases). The CDR3 has 15 residues. Trimming left V 3 bases short and J 2 bases short, with 12 bases between. Per germline, CDR1 ENHRY and CDR2 SYGVKD. DNA for the CDR3: TGTGCCATCAGTGAACCGGGACAAGACACAGATACGCAGTATTTT. Protein product: CAISEPGQDTDTQYF.

V and J are TRBV11-2 and TRBJ1-1; D remains unclear. The CDR3 totals 13 residues. Germline CDR1 is SGHAT and CDR2 is FQNNGV. With 1 base removed from V and 3 bases from J, the gap between germline ends came to 6 bases. The CDR3 reads CASSLATDTEAFF. DNA for the CDR3: TGTGCCAGCAGCTTAGCTACGGACACTGAAGCTTTCTTT.

This clonotype was seen many times. The chain couples TRBV6-2 or TRBV6-3 to TRBJ1-1; perhaps TRBD1 as D (6 bases). From germline, CDR1 is MNHEY and CDR2 SVGEGT. The CDR3 spans 13 residues. Trimming left V 8 bases short and J 1 base short, with 11 bases between. The DNA of the CDR3 is TGTGCCAGCGATAAAGGGGGGAACACTGAAGCTTTCTTT. Amino acids: CASDKGGNTEAFF.

This clonotype was detected many times. This sequence joins TRBV5-5 and TRBJ2-7; TRBD2 matches at 15 bases. Germline V gene sequence: CDR1 SGHKS, CDR2 YYEKEE (reference sequence). The junction had 7 bases not matched to a gene; V was cut back by 4 bases and J by 8 bases. CDR3 length: 15 residues. The CDR3 region has the DNA TGTGCCAGCAGCACGACCGGGACTAGCGGGAGGAAGCAGTACTTC. It yields the protein CASSTTGTSGRKQYF.

This clonotype came up a few times. The V call is TRBV25-1, the J call TRBJ2-2; TRBD2 is a possible D gene (6 bases). Per the germline V gene, CDR1 is MGHDK and CDR2 is SYGVNS. Between the trimmed V and J ends, which lost 4 bases and 10 bases, there was a span of 10 bases. This CDR3 comprises 12 residues. The CDR3 coding sequence is TGTGCCAGCAGTGTAGGAGGGGCGGAGCTGTTTTTT. This sequence encodes CASSVGGAELFF.

This clonotype was seen many times. V gene TRBV15 combines with J gene TRBJ1-2; D is unclear. Germline lookup yields CDR1 LNHNV and CDR2 YYDKDF (reference sequence). V lost 0 bases and J lost 5, with 13 bases in between. This CDR3 has 15 residues. The CDR3 spells CATSRDRSLGYGYTF. The CDR3 DNA reads TGTGCCACCAGCAGAGATAGGAGCCTCGGGTATGGCTACACCTTC. Combining the CDR3 with reference TRBV15 and TRBJ1-2 gives the whole variable domain DAMVIQNPRYQVTQFGKPVTLSCSQTLNHNVMYWYQQKSSQAPKLLFHYYDKDFNNEADTPDNFQSRRPNTSFCFLDIRSPGLGDTAMYLCATSRDRSLGYGYTFGSGTRLTVV.

In its sample, this clonotype was seen many times. The V call is TRBV29-1, the J call TRBJ1-2; D may be TRBD1 (6 bases). This CDR3 is 15 amino acids long. V lost 4 bases and J lost 4, with 19 bases in between. Germline values: CDR1 SQVTM, CDR2 ANQGSEA. This CDR3 reads CSVGSFRGRSYGYTF. As DNA, the CDR3 is TGCAGCGTTGGGTCTTTCAGGGGTAGGAGCTATGGCTACACCTTC.

This clonotype has ten or more counts. This rearrangement joins TRBV6-6 to TRBJ2-7, with 8 bases fitting TRBD1. Germline lookup yields CDR1 MNHNY and CDR2 SVGAGI (reference sequence). Trimming at V came to 0 bases and at J to 0 bases, leaving 7 bases not matched to a gene. This CDR3 region has 17 residues. CDR3 in amino acids: CASSYSFGQGPSYEQYF. The DNA for the CDR3 is TGTGCCAGCAGTTACTCGTTCGGACAGGGACCCTCCTACGAGCAGTACTTC.

Many counts were recorded for this clonotype. The genes are TRBV12-3 or TRBV12-4 and TRBJ1-5; 8 bases map to TRBD1. This CDR3 is built from 14 residues. The ends lost 5 bases at V and 4 bases at J; junction bases unmatched: 4. The CDR3 loop reads CASSLGQVNQPQHF. The CDR3 bases are TGTGCCAGCAGTCTGGGACAGGTAAATCAGCCCCAGCATTTT.

In its sample, this clonotype was seen many times. This chain joins TRBV7-6 and TRBJ2-7, with 8 nucleotides matching TRBD2. The CDR3 is 20 residues long. V lost 5 bases, J lost 5 bases, and 26 bases stayed unmatched. Germline-derived CDR1 and CDR2 are SGHVS and FNYEAQ. The CDR3 nucleotides are TGTGCCAGCAGCCGCGAAACGATTGGCTGGCTAGCGGGTGCGTCGGACGAGCAGTACTTC. It encodes CASSRETIGWLAGASDEQYF.

In this sample, this clonotype turned up a few times. V is TRBV6-5 and J is TRBJ2-1, with a tentative D call TRBD1 (5 bases). The CDR3 totals 14 residues. Germline CDR1 reads MNHEY; CDR2 reads SVGAGI. The germline V and J ends were trimmed by 0 bases and 10 bases, with 13 bases remaining between them. The CDR3: CASSYSGVQAEQFF. As DNA, the CDR3 is TGTGCCAGCAGTTACTCAGGGGTTCAGGCCGAGCAGTTCTTC.

This clonotype was observed at least ten times. A much larger clone is a single base away; this may be a read error. The chain is built from TRBV2 and TRBJ2-1; D is perhaps TRBD1 (6 bases). This CDR3 has 14 residues. Germline CDR1 and CDR2: SNHLY and FYNNEI. The CDR3, as DNA: TGTGCCAGCAGTGCGGGTGGGGGACACAATGAGCAGCTCTTC. Its protein is CASSAGGGHNEQLF.

This clonotype turned up a few times. The rearrangement joins TRBV18 to TRBJ1-1; a weak D match, TRBD1 (5 bases). Looked up from germline, CDR1 is KGHSH and CDR2 is LQKENI. Trimming cost V 2 bases and J 3 bases, with 19 bases left between them. The CDR3 is 17 residues long. The CDR3 DNA reads TGTGCCAGCTCACCAATTTTTTTGGGGGATCGGGACACTGAAGCTTTCTTT. Protein: CASSPIFLGDRDTEAFF.

This clonotype was seen many times. V gene TRBV20-1 combines with J gene TRBJ2-3, with 10 bases lining up with TRBD2. The CDR3 covers 14 residues. Trimming removed 6 bases from V and 4 bases from J; junction bases left unmatched: 7. The germline V gene has CDR1 DFQATT and CDR2 SNEGSKA (reference sequence). As DNA, the CDR3 is TGCAGTGCCCTAGCGGGAGTCGGGGCAGATACGCAGTATTTT. Protein product: CSALAGVGADTQYF.

This clonotype came up many times. This chain joins TRBV30 and TRBJ1-3; tentative D call: TRBD1 (6 bases). In germline, CDR1 is GTSNPN, CDR2 SVGIG (reference sequence). The CDR3 is 14 residues long. The V gene lost 4 bases and the J gene lost 1 base, with 11 bases spanning the gap. The CDR3 DNA reads as TGTGCCTGGAATACAGGGACTTCTGGAAACACCATATATTTT. It encodes CAWNTGTSGNTIYF.

This clonotype was detected ten times or more. The chain has TRBV11-1 and TRBJ2-1, with D maybe TRBD2 (5 bases). CDR3 length equals 18 residues. Trimming cost V 2 bases and J 3 bases, with 20 bases left between them. Germline CDR1 is SGHAT and CDR2 is FQDESV (reference sequence). CDR3 DNA sequence: TGTGCCAGCAGCTTAAGTCTCCAGCGGCGGGCTCACTACAATGAGCAGTTCTTC. Translating gives CASSLSLQRRAHYNEQFF.

This clonotype was detected a few times. The chain carries TRBV24-1 and TRBJ1-5; tentative D call: TRBD1 (5 bases). The CDR3 loop spans 15 amino acids. V dropped 6 bases and J dropped 0 bases, with 11 bases sitting between them. Germline CDR1 KGHDR, CDR2 SFDVKD. This chain's CDR3 is CATSSGTYSNQPQHF. Written as DNA, the CDR3 is TGTGCCACCAGTTCAGGGACGTATAGCAATCAGCCCCAGCATTTT.

This clonotype was recorded many times. This chain uses TRBV5-1 with TRBJ1-2; no firm D call. This CDR3 comprises 12 residues. Germline CDR1 reads SGHRS; CDR2 reads YFSETQ. Deletions cut 5 bases from V and 3 bases from J, with 8 bases between. As DNA, the CDR3 is TGCGCCAGCAGTGGAGGGCACTATGGCTACACCTTC. It translates to CASSGGHYGYTF. Based on the CDR3 plus reference TRBV5-1 and TRBJ1-2, the full variable domain is KAGVTQTPRYLIKTRGQQVTLSCSPISGHRSVSWYQQTPGQGLQFLFEYFSETQRNKGNFPGRFSGRQFSNSRSEMNVSTLELGDSALYLCASSGGHYGYTFGSGTRLTVV.

This clonotype showed up many times. This chain links TRBV9 with TRBJ2-5, with TRBD2 matching 7 bases. CDR3 size: 15 residues. V gave up 1 base and J gave up 4 bases; unmatched junction bases: 7. CDR1 and CDR2 (germline): SGDLS, YYNGEE. DNA of the CDR3: TGTGCCAGCAGCGTAACGAGGGAGGGAGGAGAGACCCAGTACTTC. Translation gives CASSVTREGGETQYF.

This clonotype was seen many times. The V call is TRBV11-2, the J call TRBJ2-1; D not certain. The germline gives CDR1 SGHAT, CDR2 FQNNGV. The CDR3 sequence is 14 residues long. V shed 0 bases and J shed 8 bases, with 11 bases lying between them. The CDR3 loop reads CASSLDLWNDEQFF. The CDR3 DNA is TGTGCCAGCAGCTTAGACCTGTGGAACGATGAGCAGTTCTTC.

The chain couples TRBV6-1 to TRBJ2-7, with 8 bases matching TRBD2. Trimming cost V 4 bases and J 6 bases; bases outside gene matches: 11. Germline CDR1 and CDR2: MNHNS and SASEGT. The length of the CDR3 is 15 residues. The CDR3 here is CASSGGEAGALEQYF. The CDR3 DNA follows: TGTGCCAGCAGTGGCGGTGAAGCGGGAGCGCTCGAGCAGTACTTC.

On this clonotype itself: A clone one base away is much larger, so this may be a read error. The chain uses TRBV3-1 and TRBJ2-6; either TRBD1 or TRBD2 may supply D (5 bases each). Germline values: CDR1 LGHDT, CDR2 YNNKEL (reference sequence). The CDR3 runs to 17 residues. CDR3 bases: TGTGCCGGCAGCCAAGGGGCACCAACGAGAGGGTCCAACGTCCTGACTTTC. Translating gives CAGSQGAPTRGSNVLTF.